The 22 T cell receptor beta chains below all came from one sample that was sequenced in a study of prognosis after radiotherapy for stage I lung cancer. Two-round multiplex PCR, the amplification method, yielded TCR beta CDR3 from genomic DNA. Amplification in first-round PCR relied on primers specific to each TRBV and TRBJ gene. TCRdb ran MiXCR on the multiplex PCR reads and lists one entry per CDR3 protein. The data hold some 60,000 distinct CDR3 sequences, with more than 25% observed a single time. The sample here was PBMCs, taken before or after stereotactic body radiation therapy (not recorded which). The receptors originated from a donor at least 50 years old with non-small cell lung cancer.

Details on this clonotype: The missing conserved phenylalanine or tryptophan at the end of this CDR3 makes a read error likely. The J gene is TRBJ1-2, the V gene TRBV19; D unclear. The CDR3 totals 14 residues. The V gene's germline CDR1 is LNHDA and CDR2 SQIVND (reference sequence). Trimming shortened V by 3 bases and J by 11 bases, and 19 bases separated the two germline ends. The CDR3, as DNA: TGTGCCAGTAGTATCCCGACTACGACCTCCGGATACACCTAC. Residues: CASSIPTTTSGYTY.

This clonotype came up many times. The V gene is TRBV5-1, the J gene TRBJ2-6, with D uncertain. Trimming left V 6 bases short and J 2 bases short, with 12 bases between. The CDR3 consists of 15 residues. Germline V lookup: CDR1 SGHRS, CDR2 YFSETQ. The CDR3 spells CASKIGLAGANVLTF. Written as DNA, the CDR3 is TGCGCCAGCAAGATCGGGCTCGCTGGGGCCAACGTCCTGACTTTC.

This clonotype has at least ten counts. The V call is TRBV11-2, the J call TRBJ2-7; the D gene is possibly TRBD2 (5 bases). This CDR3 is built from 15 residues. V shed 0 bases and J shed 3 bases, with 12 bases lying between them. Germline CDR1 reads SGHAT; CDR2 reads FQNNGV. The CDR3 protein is CASSLDQIANYEQYF. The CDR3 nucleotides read TGTGCCAGCAGCTTAGATCAGATAGCGAACTACGAGCAGTACTTC.

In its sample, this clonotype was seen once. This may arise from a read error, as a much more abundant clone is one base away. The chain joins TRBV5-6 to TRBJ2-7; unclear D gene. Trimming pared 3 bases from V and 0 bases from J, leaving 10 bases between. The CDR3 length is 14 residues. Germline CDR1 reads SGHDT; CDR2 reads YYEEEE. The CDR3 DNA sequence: TGTGCCAGCAGCTCGACATGGAACTCCTACGAGCAGTACTTC. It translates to CASSSTWNSYEQYF.

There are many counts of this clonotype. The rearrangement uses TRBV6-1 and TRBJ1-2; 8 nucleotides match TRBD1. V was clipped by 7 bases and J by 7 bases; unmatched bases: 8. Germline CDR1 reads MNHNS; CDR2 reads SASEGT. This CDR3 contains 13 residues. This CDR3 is CASNVQGGRGYTF. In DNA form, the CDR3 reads TGTGCCAGCAACGTACAGGGGGGACGTGGCTACACCTTC.

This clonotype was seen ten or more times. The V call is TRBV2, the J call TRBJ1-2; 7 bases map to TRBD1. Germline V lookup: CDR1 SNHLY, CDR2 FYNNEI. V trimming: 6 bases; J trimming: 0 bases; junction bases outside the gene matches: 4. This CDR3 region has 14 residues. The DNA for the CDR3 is TGTGCCAGCAGCTCACAGGGGACTAACTATGGCTACACCTTC. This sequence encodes CASSSQGTNYGYTF.

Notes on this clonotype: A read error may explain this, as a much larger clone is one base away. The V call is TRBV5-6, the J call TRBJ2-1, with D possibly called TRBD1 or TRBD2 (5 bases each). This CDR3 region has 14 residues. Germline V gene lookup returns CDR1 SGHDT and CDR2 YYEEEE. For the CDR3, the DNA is TGTGCCAGCAACTCCGGGGCCGATCACAATGAGCATTTCTTC. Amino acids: CASNSGADHNEHFF.

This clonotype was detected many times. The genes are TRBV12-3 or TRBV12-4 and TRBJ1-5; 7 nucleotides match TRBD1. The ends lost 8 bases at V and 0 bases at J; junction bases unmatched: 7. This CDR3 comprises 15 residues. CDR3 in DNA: TGTGCCAGCGCTTCGGGGACAGTTAGCAATCAGCCCCAGCATTTT. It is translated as CASASGTVSNQPQHF.

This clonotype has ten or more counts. CDR3 region: CASSLPTGTYEQYF. The CDR3 bases are TGTGCCAGCAGCCTACCGACAGGGACCTACGAGCAGTACTTC. V is TRBV5-5 and J is TRBJ2-7; 7 positions match TRBD1. This CDR3 spans 14 amino acids. Germline CDR1 is SGHKS and CDR2 is YYEKEE (reference sequence). After removal of 4 bases from V and 2 bases from J, the junction contained 6 bases not matched to a gene.

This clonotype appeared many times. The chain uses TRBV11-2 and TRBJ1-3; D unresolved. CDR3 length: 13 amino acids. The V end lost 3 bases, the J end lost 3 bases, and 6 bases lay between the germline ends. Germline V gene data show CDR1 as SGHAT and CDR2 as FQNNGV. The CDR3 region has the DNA TGTGCCAGCAGCTTTCCGGGTGGAAACACCATATATTTT. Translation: CASSFPGGNTIYF.

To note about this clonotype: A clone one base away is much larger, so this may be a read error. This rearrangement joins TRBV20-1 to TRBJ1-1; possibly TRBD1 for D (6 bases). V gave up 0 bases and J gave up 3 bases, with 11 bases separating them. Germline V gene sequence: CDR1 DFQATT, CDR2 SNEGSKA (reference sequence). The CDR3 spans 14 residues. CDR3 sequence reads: CSAREGGRYTEAFF. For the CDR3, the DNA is TGCAGTGCTAGAGAGGGGGGGCGTTACACTGAAGCTTTCTTT.

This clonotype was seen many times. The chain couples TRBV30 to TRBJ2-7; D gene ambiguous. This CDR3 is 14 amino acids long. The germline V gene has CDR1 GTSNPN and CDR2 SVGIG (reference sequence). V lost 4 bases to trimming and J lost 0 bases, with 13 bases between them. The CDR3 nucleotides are TGTGCCTGGAAATCCGATGCCCTCTCCTACGAGCAGTACTTC. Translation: CAWKSDALSYEQYF.

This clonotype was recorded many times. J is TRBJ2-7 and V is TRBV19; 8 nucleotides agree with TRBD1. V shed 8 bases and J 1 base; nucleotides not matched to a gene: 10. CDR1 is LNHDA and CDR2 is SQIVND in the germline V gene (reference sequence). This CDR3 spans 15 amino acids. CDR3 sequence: CASQQGASSSYEQYF. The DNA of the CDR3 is TGTGCCAGTCAGCAGGGGGCCAGTTCGTCCTACGAGCAGTACTTC.

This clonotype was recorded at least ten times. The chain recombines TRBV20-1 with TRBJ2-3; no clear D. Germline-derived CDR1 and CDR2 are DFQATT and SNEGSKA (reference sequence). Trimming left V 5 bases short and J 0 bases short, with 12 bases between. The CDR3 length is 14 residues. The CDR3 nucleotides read TGCAGTGCTCTGGGCCCACGTAGCACAGATACGCAGTATTTT. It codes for CSALGPRSTDTQYF.

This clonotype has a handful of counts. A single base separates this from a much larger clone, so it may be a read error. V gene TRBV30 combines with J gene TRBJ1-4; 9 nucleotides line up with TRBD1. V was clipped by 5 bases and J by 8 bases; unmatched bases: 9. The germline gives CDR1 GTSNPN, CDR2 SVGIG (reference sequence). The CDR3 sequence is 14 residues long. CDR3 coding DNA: TGTGCCTGGCACCCCGGGACAGGGAACGAAAAACTGTTTTTT. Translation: CAWHPGTGNEKLFF.

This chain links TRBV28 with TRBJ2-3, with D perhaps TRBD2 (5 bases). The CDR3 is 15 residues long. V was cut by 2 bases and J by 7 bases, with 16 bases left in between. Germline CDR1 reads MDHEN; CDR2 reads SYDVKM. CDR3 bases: TGTGCCAGCAGTTTAAACGGGGTGCGGTCATATACGCAGTATTTT. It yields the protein CASSLNGVRSYTQYF.

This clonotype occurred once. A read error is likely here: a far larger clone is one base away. CDR3 amino acids: CASSSIRGAGGTDTQYF. Here the CDR3 DNA reads TGTGCCAGCAGTTCCATCCGCGGCGCGGGGGGGACAGATACGCAGTATTTT. The genes are TRBV6-9 and TRBJ2-3, with TRBD2 matching over 9 bases. Germline CDR1 and CDR2: MNHGY and SVAAGI. The CDR3 spans 17 residues. Trimming at V came to 4 bases and at J to 3 bases, leaving 11 bases not matched to a gene.

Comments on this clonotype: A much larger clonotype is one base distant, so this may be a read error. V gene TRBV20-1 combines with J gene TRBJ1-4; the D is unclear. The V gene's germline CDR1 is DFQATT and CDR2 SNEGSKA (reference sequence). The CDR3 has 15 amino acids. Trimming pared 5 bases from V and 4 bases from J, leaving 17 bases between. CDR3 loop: CSAPLGVGLNEKLFF. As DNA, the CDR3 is TGCAGTGCTCCCCTGGGCGTGGGTCTTAATGAAAAACTGTTTTTT.

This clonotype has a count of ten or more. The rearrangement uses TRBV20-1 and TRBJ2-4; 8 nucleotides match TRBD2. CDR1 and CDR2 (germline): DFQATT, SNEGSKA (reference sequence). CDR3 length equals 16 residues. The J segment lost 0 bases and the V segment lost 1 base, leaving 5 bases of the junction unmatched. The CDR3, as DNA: TGCAGTGCTAGAGTTAGCGGGGCCCTAGCCAAAAACATTCAGTACTTC. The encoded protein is CSARVSGALAKNIQYF.

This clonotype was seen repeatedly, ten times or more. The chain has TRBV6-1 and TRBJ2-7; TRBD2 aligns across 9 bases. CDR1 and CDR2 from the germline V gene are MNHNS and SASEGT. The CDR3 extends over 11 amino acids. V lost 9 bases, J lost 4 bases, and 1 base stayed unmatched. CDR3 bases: TGTGCCAGTAGCGGGGGTTACGAGCAGTACTTC. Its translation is CASSGGYEQYF.

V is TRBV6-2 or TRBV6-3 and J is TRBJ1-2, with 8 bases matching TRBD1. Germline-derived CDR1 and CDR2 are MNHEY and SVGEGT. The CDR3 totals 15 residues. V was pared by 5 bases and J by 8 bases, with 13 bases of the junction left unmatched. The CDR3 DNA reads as TGTGCCAGCAGTGAAGTGTCCAGTACAGGGGGAGGCTACACCTTC. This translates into CASSEVSSTGGGYTF.

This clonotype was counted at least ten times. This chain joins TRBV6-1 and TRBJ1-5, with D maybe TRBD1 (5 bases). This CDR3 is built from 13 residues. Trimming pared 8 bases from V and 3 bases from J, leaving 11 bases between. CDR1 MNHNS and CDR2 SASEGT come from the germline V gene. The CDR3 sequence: CASVRGSNQPQHF. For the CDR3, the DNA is TGTGCCAGCGTCCGGGGGTCCAATCAGCCCCAGCATTTT.